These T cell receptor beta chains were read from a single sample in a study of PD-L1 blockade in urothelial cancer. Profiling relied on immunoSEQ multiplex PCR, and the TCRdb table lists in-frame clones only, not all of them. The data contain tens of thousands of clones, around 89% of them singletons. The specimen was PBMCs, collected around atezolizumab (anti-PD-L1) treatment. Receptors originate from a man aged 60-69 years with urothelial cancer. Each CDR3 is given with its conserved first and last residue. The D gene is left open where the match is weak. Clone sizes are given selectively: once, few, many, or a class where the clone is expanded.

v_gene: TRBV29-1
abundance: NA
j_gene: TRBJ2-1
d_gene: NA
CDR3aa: CSVLLSGAVVGEQFF
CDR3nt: TGCAGCGTTCTTTTATCAGGGGCCGTAGTTGGAGAGCAGTTCTTC

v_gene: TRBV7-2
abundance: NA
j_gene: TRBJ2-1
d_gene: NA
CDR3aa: CASSLARDNEQFF
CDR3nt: TGTGCCAGCAGCTTAGCGCGGGACAATGAGCAGTTCTTC

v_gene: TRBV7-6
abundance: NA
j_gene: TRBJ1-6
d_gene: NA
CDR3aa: CASSLVRSPLHF
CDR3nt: TGTGCCAGCAGCTTAGTCCGTTCACCCCTCCACTTT

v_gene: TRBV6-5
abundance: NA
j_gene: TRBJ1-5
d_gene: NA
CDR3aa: CASSLVRDQPQHF
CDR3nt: TGTGCCAGCAGCCTCGTTCGCGATCAGCCCCAGCATTTT

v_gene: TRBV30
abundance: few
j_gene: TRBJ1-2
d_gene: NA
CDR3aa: CAWIGENADYGYTF
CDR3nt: TGTGCCTGGATAGGAGAGAACGCAGACTATGGCTACACCTTC

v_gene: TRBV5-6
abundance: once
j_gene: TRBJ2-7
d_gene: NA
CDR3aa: CASSLRVTHMEQYF
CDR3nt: TGTGCCAGCAGCTTGCGCGTTACCCATATGGAGCAGTACTTC

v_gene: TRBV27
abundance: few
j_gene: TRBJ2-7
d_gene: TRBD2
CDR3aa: CASSLGGGTSGPEQYF
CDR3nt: TGTGCCAGCAGTTTAGGCGGGGGGACTAGCGGCCCCGAGCAGTACTTC

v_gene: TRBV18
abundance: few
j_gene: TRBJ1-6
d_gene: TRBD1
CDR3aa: CASSLGQGPNSPLHF
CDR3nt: TGTGCCAGCTCATTGGGACAGGGCCCGAATTCACCCCTCCACTTT

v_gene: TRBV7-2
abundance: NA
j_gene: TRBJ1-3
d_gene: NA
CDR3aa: CASSLGGLRASSGNTIYF
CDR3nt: TGTGCCAGCAGCTTAGGGGGACTCAGGGCAAGCTCTGGAAACACCATATATTTT

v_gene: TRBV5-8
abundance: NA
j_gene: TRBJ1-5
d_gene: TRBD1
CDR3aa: CASSVNRGPGPQHF
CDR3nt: TGTGCCAGCAGCGTGAACAGGGGACCAGGACCCCAGCATTTT

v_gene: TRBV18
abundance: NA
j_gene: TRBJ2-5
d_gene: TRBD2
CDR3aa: CASSPRLAGAKETQYF
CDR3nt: TGTGCCAGCTCACCACGCCTAGCGGGGGCAAAAGAGACCCAGTACTTC

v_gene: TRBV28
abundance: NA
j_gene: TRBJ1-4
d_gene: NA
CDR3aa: CASSPLQGANEKLFF
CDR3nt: TGTGCCAGCAGTCCACTACAGGGCGCTAATGAAAAACTGTTTTTT

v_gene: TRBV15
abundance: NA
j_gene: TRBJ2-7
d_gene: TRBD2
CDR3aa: CATSRDRLAGVEQYF
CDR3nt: TGTGCCACCAGCAGAGATCGACTAGCGGGAGTCGAGCAGTACTTC

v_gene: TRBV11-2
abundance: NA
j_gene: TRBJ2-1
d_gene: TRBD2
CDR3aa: CASSLEPSGSYNEQFF
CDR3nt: TGTGCCAGCAGCTTAGAGCCTAGCGGCTCCTACAATGAGCAGTTCTTC

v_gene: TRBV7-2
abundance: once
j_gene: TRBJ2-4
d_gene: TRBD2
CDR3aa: CASSFSGTGNIQYF
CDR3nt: TGTGCCAGCAGCTTTAGCGGGACGGGGAACATTCAGTACTTC

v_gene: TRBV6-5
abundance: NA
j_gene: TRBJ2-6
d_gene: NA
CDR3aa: CASSSQSSGANVLTF
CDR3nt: TGTGCCAGCAGTTCACAATCCTCTGGGGCCAACGTCCTGACTTTC

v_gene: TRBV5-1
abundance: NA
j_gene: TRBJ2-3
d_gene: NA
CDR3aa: CASSSENTDTQYF
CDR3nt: TGCGCCAGCAGCTCGGAGAACACAGATACGCAGTATTTT

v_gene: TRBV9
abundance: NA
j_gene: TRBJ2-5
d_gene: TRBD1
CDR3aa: CASSPTGSGTQYF
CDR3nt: TGTGCCAGCAGCCCGACAGGGAGTGGGACCCAGTACTTC

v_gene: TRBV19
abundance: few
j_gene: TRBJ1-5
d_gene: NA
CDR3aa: CASSSRTRQVNQPQHF
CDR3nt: TGTGCCAGTAGTTCGCGAACCAGACAGGTGAATCAGCCCCAGCATTTT

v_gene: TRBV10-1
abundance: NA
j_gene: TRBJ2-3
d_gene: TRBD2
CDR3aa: CASSESPSGRSDTQYF
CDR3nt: TGCGCCAGCAGTGAGTCTCCTAGCGGGAGGTCAGATACGCAGTATTTT

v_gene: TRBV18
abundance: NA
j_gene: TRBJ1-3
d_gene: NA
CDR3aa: CASSLQGGGNTIYF
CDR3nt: TGTGCCAGCTCACTTCAGGGCGGTGGAAACACCATATATTTT

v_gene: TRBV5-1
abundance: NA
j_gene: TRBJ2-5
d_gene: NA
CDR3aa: CASRRDIGQETQYF
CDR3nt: TGCGCCAGCAGAAGGGACATCGGCCAAGAGACCCAGTACTTC

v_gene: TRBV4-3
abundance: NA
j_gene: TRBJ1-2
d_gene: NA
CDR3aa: CASSQAQGGYGYTF
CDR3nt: TGCGCCAGCAGCCAAGCCCAGGGCGGCTATGGCTACACCTTC

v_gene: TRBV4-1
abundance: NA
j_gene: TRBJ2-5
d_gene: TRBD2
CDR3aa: CASSLGIERDLVGTQYF
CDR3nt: TGCGCCAGCAGCCTGGGAATCGAGCGGGACTTGGTTGGGACCCAGTACTTC

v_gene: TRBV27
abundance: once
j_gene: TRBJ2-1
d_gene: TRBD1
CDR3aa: CASSLDRATMIDFNEQFF
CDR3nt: TGTGCCAGCAGTTTAGACAGGGCAACCATGATCGATTTCAATGAGCAGTTCTTC

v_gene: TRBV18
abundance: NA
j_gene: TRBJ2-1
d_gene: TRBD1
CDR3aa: CASSPLPGTGPYNEQFF
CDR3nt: TGTGCCAGCTCACCTCTACCTGGGACAGGGCCCTACAATGAGCAGTTCTTC

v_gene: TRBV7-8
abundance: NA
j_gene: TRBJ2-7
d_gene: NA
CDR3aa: CATQGSAYEQYF
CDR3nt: TGTGCCACACAGGGTTCCGCCTACGAGCAGTACTTC

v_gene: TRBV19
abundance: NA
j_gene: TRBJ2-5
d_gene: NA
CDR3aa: CASSISVRSETQYF
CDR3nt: TGTGCCAGTAGTATCAGTGTGAGGTCGGAGACCCAGTACTTC

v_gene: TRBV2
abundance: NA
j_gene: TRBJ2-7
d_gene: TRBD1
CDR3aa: CASSEGGTGLHEQYF
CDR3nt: TGTGCCAGCAGTGAAGGGGGGACAGGGTTACACGAGCAGTACTTC

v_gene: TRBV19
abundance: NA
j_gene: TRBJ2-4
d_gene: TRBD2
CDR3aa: CASSIASGRSSAKNIQYF
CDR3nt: TGTGCCAGTAGTATAGCTAGCGGGAGATCGTCGGCCAAAAACATTCAGTACTTC

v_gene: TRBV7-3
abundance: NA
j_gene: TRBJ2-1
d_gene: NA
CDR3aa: CASSLRSASYNEQFF
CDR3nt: TGTGCCAGCAGCCTGCGGTCCGCCTCCTACAATGAGCAGTTCTTC

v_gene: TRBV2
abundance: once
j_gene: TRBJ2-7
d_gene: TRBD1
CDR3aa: CASRLDRGGYEQYF
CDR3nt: TGTGCCAGCAGGCTTGACAGGGGGGGTTACGAGCAGTACTTC

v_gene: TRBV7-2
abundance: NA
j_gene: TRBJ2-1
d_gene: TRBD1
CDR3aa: CASSYSGTVYNEQFF
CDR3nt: TGTGCCAGCAGCTATTCCGGGACAGTATACAATGAGCAGTTCTTC

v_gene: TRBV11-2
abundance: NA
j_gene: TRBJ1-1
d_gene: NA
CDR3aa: CASSLGSRFNTEAFF
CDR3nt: TGTGCCAGCAGCTTAGGGTCGCGTTTCAACACTGAAGCTTTCTTT

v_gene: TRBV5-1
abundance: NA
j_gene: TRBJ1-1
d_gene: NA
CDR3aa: CASTTAGGTEAFF
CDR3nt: TGCGCCAGCACCACGGCCGGGGGAACTGAAGCTTTCTTT

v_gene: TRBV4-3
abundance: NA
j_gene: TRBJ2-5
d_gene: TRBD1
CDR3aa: CASSQRQGRETQYF
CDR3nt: TGCGCCAGCAGCCAAAGACAGGGCCGCGAGACCCAGTACTTC

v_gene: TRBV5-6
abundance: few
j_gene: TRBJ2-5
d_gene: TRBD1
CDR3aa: CASSLGQGLGETQYF
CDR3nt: TGTGCCAGCAGCTTGGGACAGGGGTTAGGAGAGACCCAGTACTTC

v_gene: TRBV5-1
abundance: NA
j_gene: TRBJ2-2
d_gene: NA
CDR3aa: CASSSGSGTGELFF
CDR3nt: TGCGCCAGCAGCTCCGGGAGTGGGACCGGGGAGCTGTTTTTT